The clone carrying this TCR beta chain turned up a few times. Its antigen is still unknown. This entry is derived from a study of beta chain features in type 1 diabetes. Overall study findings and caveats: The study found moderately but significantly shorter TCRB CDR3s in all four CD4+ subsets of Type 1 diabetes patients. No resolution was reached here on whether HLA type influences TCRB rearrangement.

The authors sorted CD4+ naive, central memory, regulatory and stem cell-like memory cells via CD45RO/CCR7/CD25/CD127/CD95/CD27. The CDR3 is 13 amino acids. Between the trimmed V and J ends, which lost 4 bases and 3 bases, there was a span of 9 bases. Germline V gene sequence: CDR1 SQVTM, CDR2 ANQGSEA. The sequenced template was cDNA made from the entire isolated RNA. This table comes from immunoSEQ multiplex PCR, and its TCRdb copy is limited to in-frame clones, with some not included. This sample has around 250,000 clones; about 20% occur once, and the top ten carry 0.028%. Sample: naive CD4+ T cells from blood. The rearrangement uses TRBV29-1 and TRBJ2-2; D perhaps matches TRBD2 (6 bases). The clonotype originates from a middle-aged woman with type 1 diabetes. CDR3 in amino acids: CSVGGLYTGELFF. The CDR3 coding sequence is TGCAGCGTTGGGGGACTGTACACCGGGGAGCTGTTTTTT.